This T cell receptor (beta chain) was captured in a study of stem cell transplantation in POMP-related autoinflammatory disease. In the study overall: Defective thymoproteasomes were hypothesized to impair CD8+ T-cell positive selection. Through one year post-transplant, neutrophils and platelets were 100% of graft donor origin.

Libraries were prepared by immunoSEQ multiplex PCR; TCRdb keeps only in-frame clonotypes and omits some of them. The sample lists 6,500 to 10,000 clones, 88% occurring once. The study's findings and limits: Fewer unique TRB V-J gene pairings were identified in patients with PRAID.

For this clone: Its antigen is unidentified.

CDR3 length: 13 amino acids. Germline values: CDR1 SGHTS, CDR2 YDEGEE. This sequence was found in a human patient with POMP-related autoinflammation and immune dysregulation (PRAID). Some T cells may trace back to the graft donor. Specimen: CD8+ T cells from PBMCs, collected after stem cell transplantation. V usage is TRBV5-8 and J usage is TRBJ2-3; TRBD2 aligns across 8 bases. The CDR3 DNA reads TGTGGTAGGGAGGCGGGGGGCCAAGATACGCAGTATTTT. Protein: CGREAGGQDTQYF.